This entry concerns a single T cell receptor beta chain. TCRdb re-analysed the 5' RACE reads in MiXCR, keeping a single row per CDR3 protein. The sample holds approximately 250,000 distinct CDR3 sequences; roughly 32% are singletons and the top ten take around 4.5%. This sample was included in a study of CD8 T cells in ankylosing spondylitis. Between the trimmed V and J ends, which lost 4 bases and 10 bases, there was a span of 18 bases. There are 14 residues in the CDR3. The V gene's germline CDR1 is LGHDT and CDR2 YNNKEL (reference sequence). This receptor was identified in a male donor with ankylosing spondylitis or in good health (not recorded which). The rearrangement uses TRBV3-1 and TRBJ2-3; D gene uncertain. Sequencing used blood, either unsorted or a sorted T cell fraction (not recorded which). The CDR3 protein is CASSPEDLSASQYF. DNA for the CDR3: TGTGCCAGCAGCCCTGAGGACCTGTCGGCGTCGCAGTATTTT.